The count of the clone carrying this T cell receptor beta chain is one. Its antigen is still unknown. Trimming left V 5 bases short and J 1 base short, with 8 bases between. Germline V lookup: CDR1 SGHTA, CDR2 FQGTGA. The CDR3 covers 13 residues. Libraries were prepared by immunoSEQ multiplex PCR; TCRdb keeps only in-frame clonotypes and omits some of them. The sample shows around 32,000 clones, about 90% of them seen only once. These data belong to a study of a mutant IDH1 vaccine in newly diagnosed glioma. As for time point: week 5, during vaccination. Alongside topical imiquimod, each dose of vaccine comprised 300 ug of mutant IDH1 20-mer peptide.

This sequence joins TRBV7-3 and TRBJ1-1, with D unclear. This TCR was recovered from a middle-aged woman with glioma. Some clones in this sample may be carry-over from other donors' samples. The source material was peripheral blood mononuclear cells (PBMCs), sampled from a glioma patient whose treatment included an IDH1 peptide vaccine. This CDR3 is CASSLQGNTEAFF. The CDR3 DNA is TGTGCCAGCAGCCTTCAAGGGAACACTGAAGCTTTCTTT.